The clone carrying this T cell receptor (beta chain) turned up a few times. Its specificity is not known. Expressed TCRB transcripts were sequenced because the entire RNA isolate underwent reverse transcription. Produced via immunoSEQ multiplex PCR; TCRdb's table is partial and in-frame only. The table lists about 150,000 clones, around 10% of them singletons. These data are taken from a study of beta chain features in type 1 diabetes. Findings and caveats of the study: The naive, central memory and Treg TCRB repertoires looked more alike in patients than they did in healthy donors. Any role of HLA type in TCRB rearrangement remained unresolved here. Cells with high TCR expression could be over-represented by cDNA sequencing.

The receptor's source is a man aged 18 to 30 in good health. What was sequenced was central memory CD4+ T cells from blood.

CDR3 sequence: CASSSFPAERQGSNYGYTF. For the CDR3, the DNA is TGTGCCAGCAGTTCTTTCCCTGCCGAAAGACAGGGTTCTAACTATGGCTACACCTTC. The V gene is TRBV28, the J gene TRBJ1-2, with 7 nucleotides matching TRBD1. J lost 0 bases, V lost 4 bases, and 17 bases had no gene match. Germline V gene lookup returns CDR1 MDHEN and CDR2 SYDVKM. CDR3 length: 19 amino acids.